This T cell receptor beta chain comes out of a study of blood T cell repertoires in COVID-19. Study details: Material from acute and convalescent COVID-19 was sourced from the United States, Italy and Spain. T cells, B-cell-depleted T cells, or PBMCs supplied cDNA or gDNA.

V was shortened by 5 bases and J by 8 bases, with 18 bases between the two germline ends. Germline CDR1 reads MNHNY; CDR2 reads SVGAGI (reference sequence). The length of the CDR3 is 14 residues. Source study methods: By means of reference gene primer amplification, nucleated cell counts were estimated. Profiling relied on immunoSEQ multiplex PCR, and the TCRdb table lists in-frame clones only, not all of them. V and J calls and clone size are given by that table; D and trimming were obtained from the DNA. Among about 250,000 clones listed, 83% were seen once. The sample consisted of peripheral blood. This sequence was found in a human donor in a cohort sampled during active COVID-19. The rearrangement joins TRBV6-6 to TRBJ1-2; D is perhaps TRBD1 (5 bases). CDR3 sequence (DNA): TGTGCCAGCAGTGAGGGACGAGGAGGGCCCGGCTACACCTTC. As protein: CASSEGRGGPGYTF.